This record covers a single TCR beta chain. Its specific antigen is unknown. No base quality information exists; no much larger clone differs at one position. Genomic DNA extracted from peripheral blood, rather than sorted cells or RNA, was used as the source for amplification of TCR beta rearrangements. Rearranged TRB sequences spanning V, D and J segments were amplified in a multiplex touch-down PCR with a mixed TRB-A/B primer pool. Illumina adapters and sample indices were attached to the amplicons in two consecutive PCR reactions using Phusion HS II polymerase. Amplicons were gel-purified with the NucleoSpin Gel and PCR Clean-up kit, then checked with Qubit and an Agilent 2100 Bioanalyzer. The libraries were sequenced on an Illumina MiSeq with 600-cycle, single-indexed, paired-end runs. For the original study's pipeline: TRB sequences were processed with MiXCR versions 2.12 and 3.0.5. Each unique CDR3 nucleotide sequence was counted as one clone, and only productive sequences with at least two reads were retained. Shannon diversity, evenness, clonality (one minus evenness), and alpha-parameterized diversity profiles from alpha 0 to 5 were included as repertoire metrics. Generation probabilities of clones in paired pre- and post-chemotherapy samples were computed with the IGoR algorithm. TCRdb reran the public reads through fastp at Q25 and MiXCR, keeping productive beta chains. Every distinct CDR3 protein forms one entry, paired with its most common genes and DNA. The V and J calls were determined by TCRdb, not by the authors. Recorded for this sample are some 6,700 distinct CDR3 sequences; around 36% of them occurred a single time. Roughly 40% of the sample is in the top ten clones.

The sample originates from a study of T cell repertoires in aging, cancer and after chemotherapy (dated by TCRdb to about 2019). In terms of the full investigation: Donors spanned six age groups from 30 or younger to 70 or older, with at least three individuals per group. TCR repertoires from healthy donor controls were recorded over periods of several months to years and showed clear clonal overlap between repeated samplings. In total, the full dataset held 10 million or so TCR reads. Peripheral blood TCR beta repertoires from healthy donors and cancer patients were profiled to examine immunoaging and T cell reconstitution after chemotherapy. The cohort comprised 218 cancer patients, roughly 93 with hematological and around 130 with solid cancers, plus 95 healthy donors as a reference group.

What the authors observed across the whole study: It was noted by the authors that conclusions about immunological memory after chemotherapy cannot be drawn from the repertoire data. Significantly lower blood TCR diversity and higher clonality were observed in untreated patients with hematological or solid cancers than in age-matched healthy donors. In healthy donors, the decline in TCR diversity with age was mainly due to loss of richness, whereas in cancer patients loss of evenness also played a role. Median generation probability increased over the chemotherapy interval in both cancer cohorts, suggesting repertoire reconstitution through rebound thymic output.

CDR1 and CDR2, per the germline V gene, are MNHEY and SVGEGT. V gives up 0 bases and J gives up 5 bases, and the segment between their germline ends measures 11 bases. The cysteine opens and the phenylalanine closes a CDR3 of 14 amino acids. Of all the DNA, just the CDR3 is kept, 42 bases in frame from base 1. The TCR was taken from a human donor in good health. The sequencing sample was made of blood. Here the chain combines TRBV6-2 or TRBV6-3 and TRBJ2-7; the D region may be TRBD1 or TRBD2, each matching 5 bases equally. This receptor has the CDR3 CASSYSSGSHEQYF. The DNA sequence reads TGTGCCAGCAGTTACTCGTCAGGGAGCCACGAGCAGTACTTC.